The present entry profiles one TCR beta chain with its context. The antigen remains undetermined. This specimen belongs to a study of graft-versus-host responses after intestinal transplantation. Study-wide background: The study gave all recipients anti-thymocyte globulin induction, then tacrolimus and steroids for about 3 years.

Study results and limitations: GvH clones surfaced in recipient marrow, some emerging earlier in ileum or blood.

Produced via immunoSEQ multiplex PCR; TCRdb's table is partial and in-frame only. Of tens of thousands of clones in the sample, about 80% were seen once. Germline V lookup: CDR1 SGHAT, CDR2 FQNNGV. Trimming took off 2 bases at V and 0 bases at J, with 17 bases between the two ends. This CDR3 region has 19 residues. The receptor comes from a human donor who was the organ donor for an intestinal transplant. The genes are TRBV11-2 and TRBJ2-6; tentative D call: TRBD2 (5 bases). The input for sequencing was unstimulated CD4+ T cells sorted from spleen or lymph node cells, taken before transplant. CDR3 nucleotide sequence: TGTGCCAGCAGCTTACTGGCGGGTATCCCCCCCTCTGGGGCCAACGTCCTGACTTTC. Translated, it gives CASSLLAGIPPSGANVLTF.